This T cell receptor beta chain was recovered during a study of CD8 T cells in ankylosing spondylitis. Study results and caveats: Among TCR beta sequences, a motif of 7 to 9 highly homologous variants appeared characteristic of ankylosing spondylitis blood. Disease-associated clonotypes exhibited CD8+ identity and were relatively infrequent in peripheral blood. Reported data indicate significant enrichment of disease-linked clones within matched ankylosing spondylitis synovial fluid.

MiXCR was run by TCRdb on the 5' RACE reads, yielding one entry per CDR3 protein. The profile covers around 9,100 distinct CDR3 sequences, with 5.5% to 6.5% appearing a single time and roughly 40% taken by the ten largest. Germline assignment: CDR1 SGDLS and CDR2 YYNGEE. The V gene lost 3 bases and the J gene lost 5 bases, with 8 bases spanning the gap. The CDR3 is 12 residues long. This clonotype was seen repeatedly, ten times or more. Its antigen is undetermined. The source is a female donor with ankylosing spondylitis or in good health (not recorded which). V usage is TRBV9 and J usage is TRBJ1-1; possible D gene TRBD1, 6 bases. The specimen sequenced was blood, either unsorted or a sorted T cell fraction (not recorded which). The CDR3 here is CASSAQGTEAFF. In DNA, the CDR3 is TGTGCCAGCAGCGCACAGGGAACTGAAGCTTTCTTT.